A single sample gave rise to the 9 T cell receptor beta chains below, sequenced in a study of beta chain features in type 1 diabetes (dated by TCRdb to 2017 to 2018). Library method: the immunoSEQ multiplex PCR assay. All of the isolated RNA was reverse transcribed with the High Capacity cDNA Reverse Transcription Kit, so expressed TCRB transcripts were sequenced. In TCRdb, the immuneACCESS table is reduced to in-frame sequences with V and J assigned. These tables do not hold every clone; where another copy was compared, an unresolved V gene accounts for under half, and the others remain unexplained. This sample holds roughly 290,000 clones; under 8.5% were observed only once. 1% of the sample comes from the top ten. Source material: central memory CD4+ T cells from blood. The receptors stem from a young woman in good health.

This clone was detected many times. The CDR3 DNA reads TGTGCCAGCAGCCGCGATAGGCGGAACTATGGCTACACCTTC. It specifies CASSRDRRNYGYTF. The chain links TRBV7-2 to TRBJ1-2; no firm D call. Germline V gene data show CDR1 as SGHTA and CDR2 as FQGNSA. Trimming removed 5 bases at V and 2 bases at J, with 12 bases between. This CDR3 contains 14 residues. Using reference TRBV7-2 and TRBJ1-2 for the parts outside the CDR3, the full variable domain is GAGVSQSPSNKVTEKGKDVELRCDPISGHTALYWYRQSLGQGLEFLIYFQGNSAPDKSGLPSDRFSAERTGGSVSTLTIQRTQQEDSAVYLCASSRDRRNYGYTFGSGTRLTVV.

This clone was counted between two and nine times. The CDR3 is CASSPTGGPTEAFF. CDR3 nucleotide sequence: TGTGCCAGCAGCCCTACAGGGGGGCCGACTGAAGCTTTCTTT. The rearrangement uses TRBV7-3 and TRBJ1-1; 8 positions agree with TRBD1. V was clipped by 5 bases and J by 5 bases; unmatched bases: 7. Looked up from germline, CDR1 is SGHTA and CDR2 is FQGTGA. This CDR3 has 14 amino acids.

The chain uses TRBV30 and TRBJ2-7; 8 bases line up with TRBD1. Germline assignment: CDR1 GTSNPN and CDR2 SVGIG (reference sequence). This CDR3 has 13 residues. V gave up 3 bases and J gave up 2 bases; unmatched junction bases: 3. CDR3: CAWRRDRPYEQYF. The CDR3 nucleotides are TGTGCCTGGAGACGGGACAGGCCCTACGAGCAGTACTTC.

This clone appeared many times. The J gene is TRBJ2-1, the V gene TRBV18, with 15 bases identical to TRBD2. The germline V gene encodes CDR1 KGHSH and CDR2 LQKENI. The CDR3 is made up of 19 amino acids. Trimming cost V 3 bases and J 8 bases; bases outside gene matches: 14. CDR3 sequence: CASSPGLAGGLYIWDEQFF. The CDR3 region has the DNA TGTGCCAGCTCACCCGGACTAGCGGGGGGGCTTTATATTTGGGATGAGCAGTTCTTC.

As for this clone: Other DNA variants within this sample encode the same CDR3. The chain combines TRBV9 with TRBJ1-3; the D is unclear. V gave up 0 bases and J gave up 4 bases, with 11 bases separating them. CDR3 length equals 15 residues. Per the germline V gene, CDR1 is SGDLS and CDR2 is YYNGEE. The CDR3 is CASSVGKAAGNTIYF. The CDR3 coding sequence is TGTGCCAGCAGCGTAGGGAAGGCGGCGGGAAACACCATATATTTT.

CDR3 sequence: CASSLPSGGITDTQYF. The CDR3 nucleotides read TGCGCCAGCAGCCTCCCCTCGGGCGGAATCACAGATACGCAGTATTTT. The V and J genes are TRBV5-1 and TRBJ2-3; D uncertain. The CDR3 contains 16 residues. Germline CDR1 is SGHRS and CDR2 is YFSETQ. The V end lost 4 bases, the J end lost 2 bases, and 17 bases lay between the germline ends. The variable domain in full, with the rest retrieved from reference TRBV5-1 and TRBJ2-3, is KAGVTQTPRYLIKTRGQQVTLSCSPISGHRSVSWYQQTPGQGLQFLFEYFSETQRNKGNFPGRFSGRQFSNSRSEMNVSTLELGDSALYLCASSLPSGGITDTQYFGPGTRLTVL.

This clone has just a few counts. The chain carries TRBV7-2 and TRBJ1-2, with D maybe TRBD1 (6 bases). Germline V CDR1 and CDR2: SGHTA, FQGNSA. V gave up 5 bases and J gave up 6 bases, with 13 bases separating them. The CDR3 has 13 residues. CDR3 amino acids: CASSPRQVHGYTF. The CDR3 DNA reads as TGTGCCAGCAGCCCCCGACAGGTTCATGGCTACACCTTC. Full variable domain (remainder filled in from reference TRBV7-2 and TRBJ1-2): GAGVSQSPSNKVTEKGKDVELRCDPISGHTALYWYRQSLGQGLEFLIYFQGNSAPDKSGLPSDRFSAERTGGSVSTLTIQRTQQEDSAVYLCASSPRQVHGYTFGSGTRLTVV.

Only a few counts were recorded for this clone. The chain recombines TRBV4-2 with TRBJ1-1; possibly TRBD1 for D (5 bases). Trimming removed 4 bases at V and 1 base at J, with 13 bases between. Germline CDR1 reads LGHNA; CDR2 reads YNFKEQ. The CDR3 covers 15 residues. The CDR3 loop is CASSRKAGANTEAFF. CDR3 DNA sequence: TGTGCCAGCAGCCGGAAAGCTGGGGCGAACACTGAAGCTTTCTTT.

The chain recombines TRBV6-5 with TRBJ1-3; D unresolved. V lost 4 bases to trimming and J lost 9 bases, with 13 bases between them. Germline V lookup: CDR1 MNHEY, CDR2 SVGAGI. The CDR3 loop spans 13 amino acids. CDR3 sequence reads: CASSSKPSITIYF. DNA for the CDR3: TGTGCCAGCAGTTCCAAGCCTAGTATCACCATATATTTT.